Below, 22 T cell receptor beta chains from the same sample are listed, as sequenced in a study of response to subunit inactivated influenza vaccine (dated by TCRdb to 2016 to 2019). According to the study, the label for this sample's time point signals: 45 days after influenza vaccine administration. The library relied on RT-PCR. TCRdb shows the sequencer as Illumina HiSeq 2500. The public reads were reprocessed in TCRdb via fastp at Q25 and MiXCR, keeping in-frame beta chains. Each entry merges the rows of one CDR3 protein and shows their most common DNA and genes. Counted in this sample were 450,000 to 500,000 distinct CDR3 sequences; approximately 11% of them appeared once. Together, the top ten hold roughly 12% of the sample. The material sequenced was PBMCs from blood, taken about 40 days after vaccination. These TCRs come from a man over 45 who received an inactivated influenza vaccine. Donor details come from another sample of the same person, matched by shared clones.

The CDR3 protein is CASSADSFNEKLFF. The DNA for the CDR3 is TGCGCCAGCAGCGCGGACAGCTTTAATGAAAAACTGTTTTTT. The chain recombines TRBV5-1 with TRBJ1-4, with a possible D match to TRBD1 (6 bases). V lost 4 bases to trimming and J lost 4 bases, with 11 bases between them. Germline assignment: CDR1 SGHRS and CDR2 YFSETQ. The CDR3 spans 14 residues.

This clonotype was picked up a small number of times. V and J are TRBV10-3 and TRBJ2-1; 8 bases align to TRBD1. The CDR3 runs 14 residues. The germline gives CDR1 ENHRY, CDR2 SYGVKD. V dropped 5 bases and J dropped 3; count of bases not matched to a gene: 3. The DNA of the CDR3 is TGTGCCATCAGTAGGGACAGGAGCTACAATGAGCAGTTCTTC. The encoded protein is CAISRDRSYNEQFF.

This clonotype was detected a few times. The chain is built from TRBV6-1 and TRBJ2-2; possible D gene TRBD1, 6 bases. Germline V gives CDR1 MNHNS, CDR2 SASEGT. V dropped 8 bases and J dropped 1 base, with 11 bases sitting between them. This CDR3 has 14 amino acids. The CDR3 here is CASLLQGNTGELFF. DNA for the CDR3: TGTGCCAGCCTACTACAGGGGAACACCGGGGAGCTGTTTTTT.

The chain joins TRBV11-2 to TRBJ2-4, with 9 nucleotides matching TRBD2. In germline, CDR1 is SGHAT, CDR2 FQNNGV. Germline trimming cut 5 bases from V and 1 base from J; bases unmatched to any gene: 18. This CDR3 comprises 20 residues. CDR3 sequence: CASSIHYSGSQGGAKNIQYF. For the CDR3, the DNA is TGTGCCAGCAGCATCCATTATAGCGGGAGTCAGGGGGGGGCCAAAAACATTCAGTACTTC.

There are a few counts of this clonotype. This chain links TRBV20-1 with TRBJ1-5, with a tentative D call TRBD1 (6 bases). CDR3 length: 16 residues. Germline assignment: CDR1 DFQATT and CDR2 SNEGSKA (reference sequence). The germline V and J ends were trimmed by 6 bases and 1 base, with 19 bases remaining between them. DNA of the CDR3: TGCAGTGCCTTCCTTCCGGGACACCAAAGCAATCAGCCCCAGCATTTT. As protein: CSAFLPGHQSNQPQHF.

Details on this clonotype: A far larger clone is one nucleotide away, so this likely arose from a read error. The chain's CDR3 is CASTLNSYEQYF. CDR3 in DNA: TGTGCCAGCACTTTAAACTCCTACGAGCAGTACTTC. The rearrangement uses TRBV12-3 or TRBV12-4 and TRBJ2-7, with no clear D. This CDR3 contains 12 residues.

This clonotype was counted at least ten times. The chain recombines TRBV7-2 with TRBJ2-7; D is possibly TRBD2 (5 bases). This CDR3 is 15 amino acids long. The ends were cut back, 2 bases at V and 5 bases at J, with 16 bases in the middle. Germline V gene data show CDR1 as SGHTA and CDR2 as FQGNSA. CDR3 loop: CASSLISGLPDEQYF. The CDR3 DNA sequence: TGTGCCAGCAGCTTAATCTCCGGACTCCCGGACGAGCAGTACTTC.

This clonotype was seen ten or more times. CDR3 region: CATSVEEGTQYF. In DNA, the CDR3 is TGTGCCACTAGTGTTGAGGAGGGGACCCAGTACTTC. The V call is TRBV15, the J call TRBJ2-5, with TRBD2 as a possible D gene (6 bases). Trimming removed 9 bases at V and 7 bases at J, with 15 bases between. Germline CDR1 reads LNHNV; CDR2 reads YYDKDF (reference sequence). This CDR3 region has 12 residues.

The gene calls are TRBV4-1 and TRBJ2-3, with D perhaps matching TRBD2 (6 bases). The V end lost 0 bases, the J end lost 4 bases, and 11 bases lay between the germline ends. The CDR3 spans 15 residues. Germline V CDR1 and CDR2: MGHRA, YSYEKL. The CDR3 DNA reads TGCGCCAGCAGCCAAGACGGTTCGGGGGCAGATACGCAGTATTTT. Translating it yields CASSQDGSGADTQYF.

The chain carries TRBV7-9 and TRBJ2-4; 13 bases map to TRBD2. Germline values: CDR1 SEHNR, CDR2 FQNEAQ (reference sequence). This CDR3 has 15 amino acids. The trim removed 3 bases at V and 5 bases at J, leaving 1 base unmatched. For the CDR3, the DNA is TGTGCCAGCAGCTTCGGGACTAGCGGGGAAAACATTCAGTACTTC. Translating it yields CASSFGTSGENIQYF.

This clonotype was seen once. The V call is TRBV6-2 or TRBV6-3, the J call TRBJ1-1; 9 positions match TRBD1. Trimming removed 6 bases from V and 2 bases from J; junction bases left unmatched: 10. Germline V lookup: CDR1 MNHEY, CDR2 SVGEGT. CDR3 length equals 16 residues. CDR3 in DNA: TGTGCCAGCAGCCGAATGAGGGGACAGGGTAACACTGAAGCTTTCTTT. As protein: CASSRMRGQGNTEAFF.

This clonotype was counted at least ten times. This rearrangement joins TRBV6-1 to TRBJ2-6; D gene ambiguous. This CDR3 has 16 residues. The ends were cut back, 2 bases at V and 4 bases at J, with 12 bases in the middle. Germline CDR1 MNHNS, CDR2 SASEGT. CDR3 sequence: CASSERTSPGANVLTF. For the CDR3, the DNA is TGTGCCAGCAGTGAAAGGACCTCCCCCGGGGCCAACGTCCTGACTTTC.

This clonotype showed up just a few times. J is TRBJ2-5 and V is TRBV7-2; tentative D call: TRBD1 (6 bases). The CDR3 loop spans 16 amino acids. Germline V lookup: CDR1 SGHTA, CDR2 FQGNSA. V gave up 2 bases and J gave up 2 bases, with 15 bases separating them. CDR3 nucleotides: TGTGCCAGCAGCTTAATTGGACAGATGATACAAGAGACCCAGTACTTC. This gives the protein CASSLIGQMIQETQYF.

This chain links TRBV5-5 with TRBJ1-1; 7 nucleotides agree with TRBD1. The trim removed 4 bases at V and 3 bases at J, leaving 9 bases unmatched. Germline V gives CDR1 SGHKS, CDR2 YYEKEE (reference sequence). The CDR3 has 15 residues. The CDR3 DNA is TGTGCCAGCAGCACGTGGTTTACAGGGGACACTGAAGCTTTCTTT. Its protein product is CASSTWFTGDTEAFF.

This clonotype appeared a few times. The chain has TRBV7-9 and TRBJ2-1; TRBD1 matches 8 bases. The germline V gene encodes CDR1 SEHNR and CDR2 FQNEAQ (reference sequence). This CDR3 has 15 amino acids. The V gene end was trimmed by 5 bases and the J gene end by 3 bases; junction bases not matched to a gene: 6. CDR3 in DNA: TGTGCCAGCAGCCGAGGACAGGGACTCTACAATGAGCAGTTCTTC. This encodes CASSRGQGLYNEQFF.

The J gene is TRBJ1-6, the V gene TRBV14; 8 bases map to TRBD1. Per the germline V gene, CDR1 is SGHDN and CDR2 is FVKESK. The J segment lost 13 bases and the V segment lost 5 bases, leaving 13 bases of the junction unmatched. CDR3 size: 15 residues. CDR3 sequence: CASSEQGAKRGPLHF. CDR3 nucleotide sequence: TGTGCCAGCAGCGAGCAGGGGGCGAAAAGGGGTCCCCTCCACTTT.

This rearrangement joins TRBV7-9 to TRBJ2-7, with D uncertain. The V and J ends lost 1 base and 1 base respectively, with 8 bases between them. Germline V lookup: CDR1 SEHNR, CDR2 FQNEAQ (reference sequence). This CDR3 spans 14 amino acids. The DNA for the CDR3 is TGTGCCAGCAGCTTAGTGATACATTCCTACGAGCAGTACTTC. Translation: CASSLVIHSYEQYF.

This chain links TRBV29-1 with TRBJ2-1; TRBD2 agrees at 11 bases. CDR1 and CDR2 from the germline V gene are SQVTM and ANQGSEA. The junction had 12 bases not matched to a gene; V was cut back by 5 bases and J by 9 bases. This CDR3 comprises 15 residues. The CDR3 is CSVRGTSGPGGEQFF. The CDR3 nucleotides are TGCAGCGTTCGCGGGACTAGCGGACCTGGGGGTGAGCAGTTCTTC.

There are a few counts of this clonotype. V is TRBV5-6 and J is TRBJ2-7; D may be TRBD2 (6 bases). This CDR3 region has 16 residues. Germline assignment: CDR1 SGHDT and CDR2 YYEEEE. V dropped 0 bases and J dropped 1 base, with 14 bases sitting between them. The CDR3 region has the DNA TGTGCCAGCAGCTTGGCCGGGCGGGGTTCGTCCTACGAGCAGTACTTC. Its protein is CASSLAGRGSSYEQYF.

This clonotype was seen repeatedly, ten times or more. Compared with germline, one end of the junction differs, possibly owing to a read error. The chain recombines TRBV5-1 with TRBJ1-1, with 7 bases identical to TRBD1. The CDR3 runs to 14 residues. Germline V gene data show CDR1 as SGHRS and CDR2 as YFSETQ. In nucleotides, the CDR3 is TGTGCCAGCAGCTTAGGACAGGCGAACACTGAAGCTTTCTTT. Translation: CASSLGQANTEAFF.

The table lists this clonotype with many counts. This rearrangement joins TRBV12-3 or TRBV12-4 to TRBJ2-5; D is undetermined. CDR3 length: 12 residues. Trimming cost V 3 bases and J 5 bases, with 7 bases left between them. CDR3 in amino acids: CASSFTGETQYF. The CDR3, as DNA: TGTGCCAGCAGTTTTACGGGCGAGACCCAGTACTTC.

The genes are TRBV12-3 or TRBV12-4 and TRBJ1-1; D call uncertain. This CDR3 contains 11 residues. V lost 3 bases to trimming and J lost 11 bases, with 10 bases between them. CDR3 protein: CASSLGLRAFF. In DNA form, the CDR3 reads TGTGCCAGCAGTTTGGGCCTGAGGGCTTTCTTT.